The 13 T cell receptor beta chains below were found in one sample sequenced in a study of siplizumab effects on memory and regulatory T cells. Data came from immunoSEQ multiplex PCR; TCRdb stores just in-frame clones and leaves some out. In the table there are 40,000 to 45,000 clones, more than 80% of which are singletons. The material sequenced was naive CD4+ T cells sorted from blood. These receptors originate from a human donor in good health.

This chain joins TRBV7-2 and TRBJ2-2; possible D gene TRBD2, 6 bases. Per the germline V gene, CDR1 is SGHTA and CDR2 is FQGNSA. With 2 bases removed from V and 6 bases from J, the gap between germline ends came to 10 bases. The CDR3 is made up of 14 amino acids. CDR3 nucleotides: TGTGCCAGCAGCTTAAGCGGGTCAGCCGGGGAGCTGTTTTTT. The encoded protein is CASSLSGSAGELFF.

The V gene is TRBV5-4, the J gene TRBJ2-2; D unresolved. Germline CDR1 reads SGHNT; CDR2 reads YYREEE (reference sequence). This CDR3 has 13 residues. Trimming stripped 2 bases from V and 1 base from J, with 3 bases between. The CDR3 DNA follows: TGTGCCAGCAGCTTCCAGAACACCGGGGAGCTGTTTTTT. It is translated as CASSFQNTGELFF. Complete variable domain (other parts from reference TRBV5-4 and TRBJ2-2): ETGVTQSPTHLIKTRGQQVTLRCSSQSGHNTVSWYQQALGQGPQFIFQYYREEENGRGNFPPRFSGLQFPNYSSELNVNALELDDSALYLCASSFQNTGELFFGEGSRLTVL.

This rearrangement joins TRBV4-2 to TRBJ2-7; D is perhaps TRBD2 (5 bases). Germline lookup yields CDR1 LGHNA and CDR2 YNFKEQ. Trimming pared 0 bases from V and 2 bases from J, leaving 8 bases between. The CDR3 contains 14 residues. CDR3 in amino acids: CASSQERAPYEQYF. The CDR3 bases are TGTGCCAGCAGCCAAGAGAGGGCCCCCTACGAGCAGTACTTC.

The chain links TRBV19 to TRBJ1-2; TRBD1 matches at 11 bases. The CDR3 consists of 12 residues. Germline assignment: CDR1 LNHDA and CDR2 SQIVND (reference sequence). The V and J ends lost 10 bases and 5 bases, in that order; junction bases with no gene match: 3. The CDR3 DNA sequence: TGTGCCACTGGACAGGGGGCGTATGGCTACACCTTC. As protein: CATGQGAYGYTF.

The chain links TRBV7-2 to TRBJ1-2; 7 nucleotides match TRBD1. There are 12 residues in the CDR3. The V gene's germline CDR1 is SGHTA and CDR2 FQGNSA. Losses at the gene ends were 5 bases for V and 8 bases for J; bases not matched to a gene: 5. CDR3 region: CASSAQGRGYTF. The CDR3 nucleotides are TGTGCCAGCAGCGCACAGGGGAGGGGCTACACCTTC.

V usage is TRBV27 and J usage is TRBJ2-3; the match to TRBD2 covers 11 bases. The CDR3 spans 18 residues. With V trimmed by 6 bases and J by 0 bases, 11 bases remained unmatched. Germline CDR1 and CDR2: MNHEY and SMNVEV (reference sequence). The CDR3 is CASSRRGGTSGSTDTQYF. The DNA for the CDR3 is TGTGCCAGCAGCCGAAGGGGAGGGACTAGCGGTAGCACAGATACGCAGTATTTT.

The chain is built from TRBV27 and TRBJ2-5; the D is unclear. V shed 1 base and J shed 1 base, with 4 bases lying between them. Germline V gives CDR1 MNHEY, CDR2 SMNVEV (reference sequence). The CDR3 loop spans 13 amino acids. The CDR3 sequence: CASSLWGQETQYF. In DNA form, the CDR3 reads TGTGCCAGCAGTTTATGGGGCCAAGAGACCCAGTACTTC.

The CDR3 DNA follows: TGTGCCAGCAGCGGCTCTGGAAACACCATATATTTT. Translated: CASSGSGNTIYF. V is TRBV6-5 and J is TRBJ1-3; no clear D. CDR3 length: 12 amino acids. Per the germline V gene, CDR1 is MNHEY and CDR2 is SVGAGI. Trimming took off 6 bases at V and 0 bases at J, with 3 bases between the two ends.

The chain has TRBV19 and TRBJ1-1, with 7 bases lining up with TRBD1. The CDR3 sequence is 17 residues long. Germline-derived CDR1 and CDR2 are LNHDA and SQIVND (reference sequence). V trimming: 4 bases; J trimming: 1 base; junction bases outside the gene matches: 12. In DNA form, the CDR3 reads TGTGCCAGTAGTACAGACAGGGACCTCCGAGGGAACACTGAAGCTTTCTTT. Translation: CASSTDRDLRGNTEAFF. The variable domain in full, with the rest retrieved from reference TRBV19 and TRBJ1-1, is DGGITQSPKYLFRKEGQNVTLSCEQNLNHDAMYWYRQDPGQGLRLIYYSQIVNDFQKGDIAEGYSVSREKKESFPLTVTSAQKNPTAFYLCASSTDRDLRGNTEAFFGQGTRLTVV.

V gene TRBV29-1 combines with J gene TRBJ1-2; weak D call: TRBD1 (6 bases). The CDR3 contains 14 residues. Between the trimmed V and J ends, which lost 6 bases and 3 bases, there was a span of 17 bases. The germline V gene encodes CDR1 SQVTM and CDR2 ANQGSEA. CDR3 sequence: CSVAPRTDDYGYTF. CDR3 coding DNA: TGCAGCGTAGCACCAAGGACAGACGACTATGGCTACACCTTC. Using reference TRBV29-1 and TRBJ1-2 for the parts outside the CDR3, the full variable domain is SAVISQKPSRDICQRGTSLTIQCQVDSQVTMMFWYRQQPGQSLTLIATANQGSEATYESGFVIDKFPISRPNLTFSTLTVSNMSPEDSSIYLCSVAPRTDDYGYTFGSGTRLTVV.

This chain connects TRBV10-2 to TRBJ2-7; either TRBD1 or TRBD2 may fit D (6 bases each). In germline, CDR1 is WSHSY, CDR2 SAAADI. The CDR3 extends over 15 amino acids. V was cut by 2 bases and J by 4 bases, with 15 bases left in between. The CDR3 coding sequence is TGCGCCAGCAGTGAGAGAGGGGGAGGATTGTACGAGCAGTACTTC. The encoded protein is CASSERGGGLYEQYF.

The chain uses TRBV30 and TRBJ1-5; D possibly corresponds to TRBD1 (5 bases). Germline V gene lookup returns CDR1 GTSNPN and CDR2 SVGIG (reference sequence). The CDR3 sequence is 13 residues long. V dropped 4 bases and J dropped 4 bases, with 11 bases sitting between them. The CDR3 protein is CAWTTGGNQPQHF. In DNA, the CDR3 is TGTGCCTGGACCACTGGGGGAAATCAGCCCCAGCATTTT.

The rearrangement uses TRBV6-6 and TRBJ2-7; D may be TRBD1 (6 bases). In germline, CDR1 is MNHNY, CDR2 SVGAGI (reference sequence). V dropped 6 bases and J dropped 3 bases, with 15 bases sitting between them. The CDR3 totals 14 residues. The CDR3 spells CASRDGGDFYEQYF. The CDR3 region has the DNA TGTGCCAGCAGGGATGGGGGCGACTTCTACGAGCAGTACTTC.